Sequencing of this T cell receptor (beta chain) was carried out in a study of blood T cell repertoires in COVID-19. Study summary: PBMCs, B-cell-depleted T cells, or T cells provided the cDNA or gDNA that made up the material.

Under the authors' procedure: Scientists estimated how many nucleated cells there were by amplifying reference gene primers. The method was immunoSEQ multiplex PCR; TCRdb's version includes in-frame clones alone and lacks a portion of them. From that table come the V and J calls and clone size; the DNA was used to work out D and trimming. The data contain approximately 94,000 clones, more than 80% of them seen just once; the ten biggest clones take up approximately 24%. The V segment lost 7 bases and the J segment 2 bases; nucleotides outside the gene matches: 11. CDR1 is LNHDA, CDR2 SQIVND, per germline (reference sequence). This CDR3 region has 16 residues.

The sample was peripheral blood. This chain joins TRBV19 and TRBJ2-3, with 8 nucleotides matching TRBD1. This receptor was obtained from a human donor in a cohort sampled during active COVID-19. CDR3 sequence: CASTPRTGPDTDTQYF. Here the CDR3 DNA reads TGTGCCAGTACCCCCCGGACAGGGCCAGACACAGATACGCAGTATTTT.